Included here is one T cell receptor (beta chain) sequence, with context. Its antigen is still unknown. No base qualities exist here, and no much larger clone lies one base off it. Libraries were prepared through the immunoSEQ multiplex PCR assay. TCRdb limited this immuneACCESS table to in-frame rearrangements with V and J called. A share of clones is missing; checked studies link under half to unresolved V genes, and the rest is unexplained. The sample has more than 25,000 clones on record, 91% of them singletons. The ten biggest clones cover about 3.6% of the sample. The data were obtained in a study of T cell changes during pregnancy in multiple sclerosis (dated by TCRdb to the late 2010s). Background for the entire study: The study examined how the T cell repertoire changed over the course of pregnancy in women with multiple sclerosis.

This sequence originates from a female donor in good health, enrolled as a control in a pregnancy study. The sequenced sample was CD8+ T cells from peripheral blood mononuclear cells, obtained in the second trimester of pregnancy.

Read as DNA, the sequence is TGTGCCAGCAGCTTAACTCCGACATCACGCTATGGCTACACCTTC. Its translation is CASSLTPTSRYGYTF. The chain uses TRBV7-6 and TRBJ1-2; no D gene call is confident. Trimming costs V 2 bases and J 4 bases, and their ends lie 14 bases apart. CDR1 is given as SGHVS and CDR2 as FNYEAQ, both from the germline V gene. From the cysteine through the phenylalanine, the CDR3 covers 15 amino acids. Here the CDR3 DNA is all that survives: 45 bases in frame from base 1. The reference TRBV7-6 and TRBJ1-2 proteins fill in what lies around the CDR3, so the full variable domain reads GAGVSQSPRYKVTKRGQDVALRCDPISGHVSLYWYRQALGQGPEFLTYFNYEAQQDKSGLPNDRFSAERPEGSISTLTIQRTEQRDSAMYRCASSLTPTSRYGYTFGSGTRLTVV.